The 27 T cell receptor beta chains in this list originate from one sample, sequenced in a study of PD-1 blockade in classical Hodgkin lymphoma. Time point noted: newly diagnosed, previously untreated cHL patient sample. After thawing, PBMCs were subjected to magnetic negative selection to isolate CD8+ T cells. Clones were sequenced by immunoSEQ multiplex PCR, and TCRdb holds only the in-frame ones, with some missing. The sample has about 15,000 clones, about 91% seen once; the top ten hold 5% to 6.5%. Source material: CD8+ T cells from blood. The receptors stem from a human donor with classical Hodgkin lymphoma.

This clone was observed a handful of times. The chain combines TRBV2 with TRBJ2-7; TRBD2 agrees at 11 bases. CDR1 SNHLY and CDR2 FYNNEI come from the germline V gene. After removal of 7 bases from V and 4 bases from J, the junction contained 6 bases not matched to a gene. The CDR3 has 14 amino acids. The CDR3 is CASISGTSGYEQYF. The CDR3 bases are TGTGCCAGCATTTCCGGGACTAGCGGATACGAGCAGTACTTC.

The chain combines TRBV5-4 with TRBJ2-5; perhaps TRBD2 as D (5 bases). The germline V gene encodes CDR1 SGHNT and CDR2 YYREEE (reference sequence). V lost 1 base and J 10 bases, leaving 20 bases between the germline ends. The CDR3 consists of 15 residues. CDR3 sequence (DNA): TGTGCCAGCAGCTTGTCTGGTCACATTGGGAGTAACCAGTACTTC. Its protein is CASSLSGHIGSNQYF.

The CDR3 nucleotides read TGTGCCAGCAGTTCGACAGGGTTCGGGGGAAACACCATATATTTT. Translating gives CASSSTGFGGNTIYF. The V and J genes are TRBV27 and TRBJ1-3, with 7 bases aligning to TRBD1. This CDR3 has 15 amino acids. From germline, CDR1 is MNHEY and CDR2 SMNVEV (reference sequence). V lost 4 bases and J lost 4; bases outside the gene matches: 7.

This clone was seen a few times. The genes are TRBV7-9 and TRBJ2-7; the D is unclear. The V end was cut by 3 bases, the J end by 0 bases, with 3 bases between. Looked up from germline, CDR1 is SEHNR and CDR2 is FQNEAQ (reference sequence). The CDR3 spans 12 residues. CDR3 amino acids: CASSLGSYEQYF. CDR3 nucleotides: TGTGCCAGCAGCTTGGGCTCCTACGAGCAGTACTTC.

For the CDR3, the DNA is TGTGCCAGCTCATCCCGACAGGGGATGACTGGAAACACCATATATTTT. Translated, it gives CASSSRQGMTGNTIYF. The V gene is TRBV18, the J gene TRBJ1-3; 8 nucleotides match TRBD1. The V segment lost 5 bases and the J segment 2 bases; nucleotides outside the gene matches: 8. The CDR3 loop spans 16 amino acids. CDR1 is KGHSH, CDR2 LQKENI, per germline.

This clone showed up just once. The CDR3 spells CASSQDWNPVGQYF. The DNA of the CDR3 is TGCGCCAGCAGCCAAGATTGGAACCCAGTGGGGCAGTATTTT. The V call is TRBV4-1, the J call TRBJ2-3; D is ambiguous. Germline V gene lookup returns CDR1 MGHRA and CDR2 YSYEKL. Trimming took off 0 bases at V and 11 bases at J, with 15 bases between the two ends. This CDR3 spans 14 amino acids.

The chain links TRBV27 to TRBJ2-1; 10 nucleotides align to TRBD2. The germline gives CDR1 MNHEY, CDR2 SMNVEV (reference sequence). V lost 6 bases, J lost 2 bases, and 7 bases stayed unmatched. The CDR3 has 16 amino acids. The CDR3 is CASRSLGTSAYNEQFF. CDR3 DNA: TGTGCCAGCAGATCGTTGGGGACTAGCGCCTACAATGAGCAGTTCTTC.

The chain uses TRBV19 and TRBJ2-7; 8 positions agree with TRBD2. CDR1 is LNHDA and CDR2 is SQIVND in the germline V gene (reference sequence). Germline trimming cut 1 base from V and 6 bases from J; bases unmatched to any gene: 5. CDR3 length: 14 residues. The DNA of the CDR3 is TGTGCCAGTAGTATAGTGCCAGCGGGAGTCGAGCAGTACTTC. This translates into CASSIVPAGVEQYF.

The V and J genes are TRBV15 and TRBJ1-2; D is perhaps TRBD1 (5 bases). CDR1 LNHNV and CDR2 YYDKDF come from the germline V gene (reference sequence). The CDR3 runs 14 residues. V lost 1 base, J lost 8 bases, and 14 bases lay in between. Here the CDR3 DNA reads TGTGCCACCAGCAGAGCGTCGGGGGATCGGGGCTACACCTTC. Its translation is CATSRASGDRGYTF.

This rearrangement joins TRBV7-9 to TRBJ2-1; TRBD2 aligns across 12 bases. V lost 1 base, J lost 11 bases, and 15 bases stayed unmatched. The CDR3 has 18 residues. Germline V gene data show CDR1 as SEHNR and CDR2 as FQNEAQ (reference sequence). CDR3 sequence reads: CASSLGDGTSGSEVKQFF. Written as DNA, the CDR3 is TGTGCCAGCAGCTTAGGGGACGGGACTAGCGGGTCGGAGGTTAAGCAGTTCTTC.

This chain links TRBV19 with TRBJ2-7; 8 bases align to TRBD1. There are 16 residues in the CDR3. Germline values: CDR1 LNHDA, CDR2 SQIVND (reference sequence). After removal of 3 bases from V and 4 bases from J, the junction contained 11 bases not matched to a gene. The CDR3 is CASSIGRTGSEYEQYF. In nucleotides, the CDR3 is TGTGCCAGTAGTATCGGAAGGACAGGGAGTGAGTACGAGCAGTACTTC.

The CDR3 sequence is CASSFAPNTDYSNQPQHF. The DNA of the CDR3 is TGTGCCAGCAGCTTTGCCCCCAATACGGACTATAGCAATCAGCCCCAGCATTTT. The J gene is TRBJ1-5, the V gene TRBV5-6; D unclear. Germline CDR1 SGHDT, CDR2 YYEEEE. Trimming cost V 2 bases and J 0 bases, with 18 bases left between them. The CDR3 contains 18 residues.

The count of this clone is one. The rearrangement uses TRBV28 and TRBJ2-7; maybe TRBD1 (6 bases). The germline V gene encodes CDR1 MDHEN and CDR2 SYDVKM. The CDR3 has 15 amino acids. Trimming left V 6 bases short and J 2 bases short, with 17 bases between. The CDR3 region is CASSLEGGQPYEQYF. CDR3 coding DNA: TGTGCCAGCAGCCTCGAAGGTGGACAGCCCTACGAGCAGTACTTC.

The sample holds one count of this clone. The junction shows a germline mismatch at one end, possibly a read error. The sample holds other DNA sequences that translate to the same CDR3. This chain links TRBV19 with TRBJ2-1, with D perhaps TRBD1 (5 bases). The V gene's germline CDR1 is LNHDA and CDR2 SQIVND (reference sequence). The length of the CDR3 is 13 residues. The CDR3 loop reads CASSIDSYNEQFF. For the CDR3, the DNA is TGTGCCAGTAGTATTGACAGCTACAACGAGCAGTTCTTC.

The V gene is TRBV21-1, the J gene TRBJ2-5. TRBV21-1 is marked as a pseudogene. The CDR3 loop spans 12 amino acids. CDR3 sequence reads: CATSKVVETQYF. DNA for the CDR3: TGTGCCACCTCAAAGGTCGTGGAGACCCAGTACTTC.

The rearrangement joins TRBV14 to TRBJ2-1; the match to TRBD1 covers 7 bases. The CDR3 length is 17 residues. Germline V CDR1 and CDR2: SGHDN, FVKESK. V shed 0 bases, J shed 7 bases, and the junction held 12 bases outside the gene matches. As DNA, the CDR3 is TGTGCCAGCAGCCAAGATCTCGGACAGGTCGTAGGGAATGAGCAGTTCTTC. It is translated as CASSQDLGQVVGNEQFF.

The chain is built from TRBV28 and TRBJ2-5; TRBD2 is a possible D gene (6 bases). Trimming left V 5 bases short and J 5 bases short, with 12 bases between. This CDR3 has 13 residues. The germline gives CDR1 MDHEN, CDR2 SYDVKM. The CDR3 here is CASSRLVEETQYF. The DNA for the CDR3 is TGTGCCAGCAGTCGACTAGTGGAGGAGACCCAGTACTTC.

For the CDR3, the DNA is TGTGCCAGCAGCCCTTTAGCGGGAGGCACAGATACGCAGTATTTT. Amino acid sequence: CASSPLAGGTDTQYF. The chain uses TRBV28 and TRBJ2-3, with TRBD2 matching 9 bases. Trimming cost V 6 bases and J 1 base; bases outside gene matches: 5. Germline CDR1 MDHEN, CDR2 SYDVKM. The CDR3 length is 15 residues.

The CDR3 DNA follows: TGTGCCAGCAGCGTAGCTGGGCGGGGGCTTGTTGAAAAACTGTTTTTT. Translation: CASSVAGRGLVEKLFF. The V gene is TRBV9, the J gene TRBJ1-4; D possibly corresponds to TRBD1 (6 bases). Germline V CDR1 and CDR2: SGDLS, YYNGEE. V lost 0 bases to trimming and J lost 7 bases, with 16 bases between them. CDR3 size: 16 residues.

The CDR3 here is CASSLGGGALEQYF. Here the CDR3 DNA reads TGTGCCAGCAGCTTAGGTGGGGGGGCACTCGAGCAGTACTTC. The chain employs TRBV11-2 and TRBJ2-7; D may be TRBD2 (7 bases). Trimming removed 1 base from V and 6 bases from J, with 13 bases in between. CDR1 is SGHAT, CDR2 FQNNGV, per germline. This CDR3 has 14 residues.

The rearrangement links TRBV5-1 to TRBJ2-7; D perhaps matches TRBD1 (6 bases). V was cut by 0 bases and J by 1 base, with 8 bases left in between. The CDR3 contains 14 residues. Germline-derived CDR1 and CDR2 are SGHRS and YFSETQ. The CDR3 DNA follows: TGCGCCAGCAGCTTGGACAGGGCATCCTACGAGCAGTACTTC. Amino acid sequence: CASSLDRASYEQYF.

The chain carries TRBV25-1 and TRBJ2-7; D unclear. The CDR3 is 17 residues long. V lost 3 bases to trimming and J lost 4 bases, with 22 bases between them. The germline V gene encodes CDR1 MGHDK and CDR2 SYGVNS. Written as DNA, the CDR3 is TGTGCCAGCAGTGACGTACTTGGAGCGCCCAACCCTTACGAGCAGTACTTC. Its protein is CASSDVLGAPNPYEQYF.

This chain joins TRBV5-8 and TRBJ2-7; D not resolved. Looked up from germline, CDR1 is SGHTS and CDR2 is YDEGEE. The germline V and J ends were trimmed by 2 bases and 3 bases, with 9 bases remaining between them. CDR3 size: 13 residues. Here the CDR3 reads CASSFSGNYEQYF. CDR3 nucleotide sequence: TGTGCCAGCAGCTTCTCAGGAAACTACGAGCAGTACTTC.

The J gene is TRBJ2-7, the V gene TRBV5-6, with D perhaps matching TRBD2 (6 bases). Germline CDR1 and CDR2: SGHDT and YYEEEE. This CDR3 contains 13 residues. The V end lost 7 bases, the J end lost 3 bases, and 14 bases lay between the germline ends. This CDR3 reads CASGDGGYYEQYF. CDR3 nucleotide sequence: TGTGCCAGCGGAGACGGGGGATACTACGAGCAGTACTTC.

The chain has TRBV13 and TRBJ2-3, with 9 positions matching TRBD2. There are 16 residues in the CDR3. With V trimmed by 4 bases and J by 1 base, 6 bases remained unmatched. The germline CDR1 and CDR2 sequences are PRHDT and FYEKMQ (reference sequence). In DNA form, the CDR3 reads TGTGCCAGCAGCTCTCGGACTAGCGTTGGCACAGATACGCAGTATTTT. Protein: CASSSRTSVGTDTQYF.

The rearrangement links TRBV5-1 to TRBJ2-3; unclear D gene. Deletions cut 4 bases from V and 4 bases from J, with 13 bases between. The CDR3 consists of 14 residues. The V gene's germline CDR1 is SGHRS and CDR2 YFSETQ. CDR3 coding DNA: TGCGCCAGCAGCGTGACACCACGGCCAGATACGCAGTATTTT. It yields the protein CASSVTPRPDTQYF.

CDR3 protein: CASSEGDTQYF. CDR3 DNA: TGTGCCAGCAGTGAGGGGGATACGCAGTATTTT. J is TRBJ2-3 and V is TRBV2; D uncertain. The CDR3 is 11 residues long. The V gene's germline CDR1 is SNHLY and CDR2 FYNNEI. Trimming stripped 3 bases from V and 6 bases from J, with 4 bases between.